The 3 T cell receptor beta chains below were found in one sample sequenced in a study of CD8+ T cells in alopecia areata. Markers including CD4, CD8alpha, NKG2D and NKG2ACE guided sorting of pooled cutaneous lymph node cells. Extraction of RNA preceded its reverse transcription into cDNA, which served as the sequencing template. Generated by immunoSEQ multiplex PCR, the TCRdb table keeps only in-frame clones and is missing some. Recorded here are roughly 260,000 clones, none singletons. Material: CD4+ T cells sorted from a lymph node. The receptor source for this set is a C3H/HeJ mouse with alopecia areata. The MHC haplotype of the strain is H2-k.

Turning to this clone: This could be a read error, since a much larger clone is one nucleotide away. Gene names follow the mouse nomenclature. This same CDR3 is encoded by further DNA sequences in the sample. This CDR3 is CTCSARTTNTEVFF. The CDR3 bases that were read are TGCACCTGCAGTGCAAGGACAACAAACACA. This rearrangement joins TRBV1 to TRBJ1-1, with D possibly being TRBD1 (5 bases). The observed sequence ends 4 residues before the CDR3 terminus, with the missing tail filled in from the germline J gene. The CDR3 consists of 14 residues. The germline CDR1 and CDR2 sequences are NSQYPW and LRSPGD (reference sequence). The V end was cut by 2 bases, the J end by 0 bases, with 7 bases between.

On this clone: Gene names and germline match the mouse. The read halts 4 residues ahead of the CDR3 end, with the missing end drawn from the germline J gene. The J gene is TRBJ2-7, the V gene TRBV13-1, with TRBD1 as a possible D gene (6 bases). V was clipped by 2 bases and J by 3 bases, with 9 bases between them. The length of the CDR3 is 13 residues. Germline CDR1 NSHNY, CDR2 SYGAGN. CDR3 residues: CASSERGHYEQYF. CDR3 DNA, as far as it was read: TGTGCCAGCAGTGAGCGGGGACACTAT.

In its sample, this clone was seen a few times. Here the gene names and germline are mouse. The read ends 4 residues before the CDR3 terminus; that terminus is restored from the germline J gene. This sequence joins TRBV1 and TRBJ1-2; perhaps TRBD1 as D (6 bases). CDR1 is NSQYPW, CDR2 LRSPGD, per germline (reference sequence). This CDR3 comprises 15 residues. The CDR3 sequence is CTCSARWGAPDDYTF. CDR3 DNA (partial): TGCACCTGCAGTGCACGCTGGGGGGCCCCTGAC. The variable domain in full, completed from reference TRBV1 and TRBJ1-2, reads VTLLEQNPRWRLVPRGQAVNLRCILKNSQYPWMSWYQQDLQKQLQWLFTLRSPGDKEVKSLPGADYLATRVTDTELRLQVANMSQGRTLYCTCSARWGAPDDYTFGSGTRLLVI.